The clone carrying this T cell receptor beta chain appeared once. Profiling relied on immunoSEQ multiplex PCR, and the TCRdb table lists in-frame clones only, not all of them. The data contain about 180,000 clones, approximately 85% of them singletons. This sample stems from a study of blood T cell repertoires in COVID-19. Overall study: The origin of the acute and convalescent COVID-19 samples was the United States, Italy and Spain.

The CDR3 runs 10 residues. Germline V gene lookup returns CDR1 DFQATT and CDR2 SNEGSKA (reference sequence). Trimming removed 4 bases from V and 5 bases from J, with 5 bases in between. The study drew participants aged about 18 to 95 years from 24 US areas. In assigning cohorts, the study relied on participant-reported clinical history. Sequencing input: PBMCs or T cells enriched from blood (not recorded which). The rearrangement joins TRBV20-1 to TRBJ2-5; D gene unclear. This TCR came from a man in his forties or fifties who had recovered from COVID-19. Written as DNA, the CDR3 is TGCAGTGCTAAGGAGGAGACCCAGTACTTC. It codes for CSAKEETQYF.